The clone carrying this TCR beta chain has a count of ten or more. This sample stems from a study of identical twins. TCRdb reanalysed the 5' RACE reads using MiXCR and keeps one entry per CDR3 protein. The sample has 600,000 to 850,000 distinct CDR3 sequences, 18% seen once. The CDR3 is 14 residues long. J was trimmed by 8 bases and V by 7 bases; bases with no gene match: 8. A further study also used this sample, focusing on T cells expressing NK-cell markers.

This TCR was sampled from a young woman in good health. V is TRBV12-3 or TRBV12-4 and J is TRBJ1-6; 7 positions agree with TRBD1. The sequencing input was PBMCs. This CDR3 is CASTPGGLDSPLHF. Here the CDR3 DNA reads TGTGCCAGCACCCCAGGGGGGCTGGATTCACCCCTCCACTTT.